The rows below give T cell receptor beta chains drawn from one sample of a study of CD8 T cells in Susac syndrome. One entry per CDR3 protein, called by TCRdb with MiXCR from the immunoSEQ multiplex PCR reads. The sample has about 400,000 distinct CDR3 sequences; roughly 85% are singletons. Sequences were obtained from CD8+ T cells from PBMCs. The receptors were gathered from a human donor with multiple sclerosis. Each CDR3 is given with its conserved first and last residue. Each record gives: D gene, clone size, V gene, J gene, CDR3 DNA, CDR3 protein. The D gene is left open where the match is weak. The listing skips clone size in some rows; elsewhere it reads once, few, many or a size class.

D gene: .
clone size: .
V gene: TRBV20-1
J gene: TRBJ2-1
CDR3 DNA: TGCAGTGCTAGTAATCCGGGGTGGCGGAGGGCAAGTCGGCAGTTCTTC
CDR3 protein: CSASNPGWRRASRQFF

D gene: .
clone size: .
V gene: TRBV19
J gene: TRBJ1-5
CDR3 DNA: TGTGCCAGTAGTATAGTCAGGTATAGCAATCAGCCCCAGCATTTT
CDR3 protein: CASSIVRYSNQPQHF

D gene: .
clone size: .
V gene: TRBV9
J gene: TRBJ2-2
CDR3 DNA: TGTGCCAGCAGCCCCCCCCGTACCGGGGAGCTGTTTTTT
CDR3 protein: CASSPPRTGELFF

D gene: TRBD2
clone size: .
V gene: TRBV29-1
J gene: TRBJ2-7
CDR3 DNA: TGCAGCGTTGAAGGGCTAGCGGGGAGCTTTGGGCAGTACTTC
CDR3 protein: CSVEGLAGSFGQYF

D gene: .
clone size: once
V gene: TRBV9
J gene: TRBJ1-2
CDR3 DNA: TGTGCCAGCAGCTCCTTCCCGGGGGGCAGCTTCAACTATGGCTACACCTTC
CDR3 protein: CASSSFPGGSFNYGYTF

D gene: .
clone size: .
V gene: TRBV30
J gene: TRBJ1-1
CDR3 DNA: TGTGCCTGGAGTGTTTGGGGAATGAACACTGAAGCTTTCTTT
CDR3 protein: CAWSVWGMNTEAFF

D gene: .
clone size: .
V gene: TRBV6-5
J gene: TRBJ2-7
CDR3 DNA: TGTGCCAGCAGTTACGGGGACGGGGCGGTCTCCGAGCAGTACTTC
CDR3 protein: CASSYGDGAVSEQYF

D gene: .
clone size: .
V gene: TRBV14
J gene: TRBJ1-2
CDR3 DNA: TGTGCCAGCAGCCCAAAAACCTACGTGGGCTACACCTTC
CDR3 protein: CASSPKTYVGYTF

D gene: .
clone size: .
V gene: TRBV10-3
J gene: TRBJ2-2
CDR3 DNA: TGTGCCATCAGTGAGTCGAGCGGGGAGCTGTTTTTT
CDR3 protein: CAISESSGELFF

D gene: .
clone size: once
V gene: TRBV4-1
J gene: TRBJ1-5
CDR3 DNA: TGCGCCAGCAGCGTCACGGGGGGTGGGTATCAGCCCCAGCATTTT
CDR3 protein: CASSVTGGGYQPQHF

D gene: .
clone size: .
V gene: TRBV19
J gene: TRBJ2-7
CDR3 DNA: TGTGCCAGTAATTGGCAGAGACATTGGTACGAGCAGTACTTC
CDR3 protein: CASNWQRHWYEQYF

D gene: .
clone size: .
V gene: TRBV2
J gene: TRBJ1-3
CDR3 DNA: TGTGCCAGCATCGTGACAGGCGAGGACTCTGGAAACACCATATATTTT
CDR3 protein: CASIVTGEDSGNTIYF

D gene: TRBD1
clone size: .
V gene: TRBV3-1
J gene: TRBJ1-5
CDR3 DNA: TGTGCCAGCAGTCTGACAGGGGTCAGCCAGCCCCAGCATTTT
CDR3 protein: CASSLTGVSQPQHF

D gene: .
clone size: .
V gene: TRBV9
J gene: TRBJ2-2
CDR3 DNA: TGTGCCAGCAGCGCCCCGGTGTACGGGGAGCTGTTTTTT
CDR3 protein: CASSAPVYGELFF

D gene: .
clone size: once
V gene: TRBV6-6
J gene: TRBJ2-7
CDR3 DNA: TGTGCCAGCAGTCCCCGGGAGAACTTATACGAGCAGTACTTC
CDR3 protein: CASSPRENLYEQYF

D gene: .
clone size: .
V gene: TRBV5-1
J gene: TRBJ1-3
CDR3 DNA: TGCGCCAGCAGCATTGGGATAATCAGTTCAAACTCTGGAAACACCATATATTTT
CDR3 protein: CASSIGIISSNSGNTIYF

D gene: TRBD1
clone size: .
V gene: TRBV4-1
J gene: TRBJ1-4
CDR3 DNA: TGCGCCAGCAGGCAACAGGGGACTAATGAAAAACTGTTTTTT
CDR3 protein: CASRQQGTNEKLFF

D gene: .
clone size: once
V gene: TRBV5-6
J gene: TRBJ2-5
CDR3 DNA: TGTGCCAGCAGCTTGGCCGGCTTTCGGCAAGAGACCCAGTACTTC
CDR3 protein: CASSLAGFRQETQYF

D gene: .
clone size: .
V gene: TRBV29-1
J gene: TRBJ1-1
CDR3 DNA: TGCAGCGTCTATCGGGGCTTGAACACTGAAGCTTTCTTT
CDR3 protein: CSVYRGLNTEAFF

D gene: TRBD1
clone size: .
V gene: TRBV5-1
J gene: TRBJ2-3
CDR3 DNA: TGCGCCACGGCAGGGACAGCGGCCACAGATACGCAGTATTTT
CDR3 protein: CATAGTAATDTQYF

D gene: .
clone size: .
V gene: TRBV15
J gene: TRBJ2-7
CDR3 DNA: TGTGCCACCAGCAGGGATCTCGGGGGCAGCTACGAGCAGTACTTC
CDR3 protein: CATSRDLGGSYEQYF

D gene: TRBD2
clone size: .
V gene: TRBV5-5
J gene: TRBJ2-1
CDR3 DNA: TGTGCCAGCAGCTTGTTCCCGGGAGGGATAAATGAGCAGTTCTTC
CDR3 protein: CASSLFPGGINEQFF

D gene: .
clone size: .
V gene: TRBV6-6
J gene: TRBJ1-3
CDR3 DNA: TGTGCCAGCAGTTACTCCACAAATACTGGAAACACCATATATTTT
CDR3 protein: CASSYSTNTGNTIYF

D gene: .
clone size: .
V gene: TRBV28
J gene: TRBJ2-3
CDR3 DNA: TGTGCCAGCAGTTTAATGACCACAGATACGCAGTATTTT
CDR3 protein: CASSLMTTDTQYF

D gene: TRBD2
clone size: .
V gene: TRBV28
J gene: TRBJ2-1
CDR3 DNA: TGTGCCAGCAGAGATCCCGGGACTAGCGTCTATGAGCAGTTCTTC
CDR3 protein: CASRDPGTSVYEQFF

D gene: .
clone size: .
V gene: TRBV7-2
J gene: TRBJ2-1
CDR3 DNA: TGTGCCAGCAGCTCCATCGGAGGGGGGGGCGATGAGCAGTTCTTC
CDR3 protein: CASSSIGGGGDEQFF

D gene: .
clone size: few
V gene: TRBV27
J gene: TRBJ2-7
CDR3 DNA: TGTGCCAGCAGTTCCGGGGTAACCTACGAGCAGTACTTC
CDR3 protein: CASSSGVTYEQYF

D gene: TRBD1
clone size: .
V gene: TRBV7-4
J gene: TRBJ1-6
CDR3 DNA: TGTGCCAGCAGCTTCTACAGGGGAAAGGGCTCACCCCTCCACTTT
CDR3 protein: CASSFYRGKGSPLHF

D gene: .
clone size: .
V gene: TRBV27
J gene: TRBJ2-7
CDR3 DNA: TGTGCCAGCGGCCTGGGACACCAAACCTACGAGCAGTACTTC
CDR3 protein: CASGLGHQTYEQYF

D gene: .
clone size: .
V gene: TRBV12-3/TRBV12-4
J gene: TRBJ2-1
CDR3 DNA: TGTGCCAGCAGTTTAGGGGAAGATAGCACCAATGAGCAGTTCTTC
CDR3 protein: CASSLGEDSTNEQFF